Shown below are 15 T cell receptor beta chains from a single sample sequenced in a study of technical replicates of blood from a handful of donors (TCRdb year 2017). Libraries came from the immunoSEQ multiplex PCR assay. Drawn from immuneACCESS, this table holds only the in-frame rearrangements with V and J called that TCRdb kept. Clones are partly lost; checked studies trace under half to an unresolved V gene and leave the rest unexplained. This sample holds 75,000 to 90,000 clones; 85% to 95% were observed only once. The ten largest clones represent 0.34% of the sample. Sequencing was carried out using T cells isolated from PBMCs. The origin of the receptors is a human donor in good health.

In its sample, this clone was seen once. This chain connects TRBV6-1 to TRBJ2-1, with D hard to call. Trimming shortened V by 8 bases and J by 3 bases, and 5 bases separated the two germline ends. The CDR3 runs to 11 residues. Germline V CDR1 and CDR2: MNHNS, SASEGT. CDR3 nucleotides: TGTGCCAGCCGCGTCTACAATGAGCAGTTCTTC. Amino acid sequence: CASRVYNEQFF.

The V gene is TRBV4-3, the J gene TRBJ1-2; D not resolved. The germline CDR1 and CDR2 sequences are LGHNA and YSLEER. The CDR3 consists of 14 residues. Trimming cost V 0 bases and J 4 bases, with 9 bases left between them. The CDR3 DNA follows: TGCGCCAGCAGCCAAGATTGGGCTCCCTATGGCTACACCTTC. This sequence encodes CASSQDWAPYGYTF.

A single count supports this clone. The J gene is TRBJ1-1, the V gene TRBV2; 10 nucleotides match TRBD1. In germline, CDR1 is SNHLY, CDR2 FYNNEI. The CDR3 length is 14 residues. The V gene end was trimmed by 3 bases and the J gene end by 4 bases; junction bases not matched to a gene: 2. DNA for the CDR3: TGTGCCAGCAGTGATAGACAGGGGGCCACTGAAGCTTTCTTT. Translated, it gives CASSDRQGATEAFF. Full variable domain (remainder filled in from reference TRBV2 and TRBJ1-1): EPEVTQTPSHQVTQMGQEVILRCVPISNHLYFYWYRQILGQKVEFLVSFYNNEISEKSEIFDDQFSVERPDGSNFTLKIRSTKLEDSAMYFCASSDRQGATEAFFGQGTRLTVV.

The chain employs TRBV29-1 and TRBJ2-7; 10 bases fit TRBD2. Trimming took 5 bases from V and 4 from J; bases not matched to a gene: 5. This CDR3 comprises 13 residues. CDR1 is SQVTM and CDR2 is ANQGSEA in the germline V gene. The CDR3 reads CSVLAGVRYEQYF. The CDR3 bases are TGCAGCGTTCTAGCGGGAGTGAGGTACGAGCAGTACTTC.

The chain couples TRBV6-1 to TRBJ1-1; tentatively, D is TRBD1 (5 bases). Per germline, CDR1 MNHNS and CDR2 SASEGT. V lost 5 bases to trimming and J lost 4 bases, with 14 bases between them. This CDR3 is 14 amino acids long. CDR3 amino acids: CASSTQTGGTEAFF. Here the CDR3 DNA reads TGTGCCAGCAGTACGCAAACGGGGGGCACTGAAGCTTTCTTT.

The chain recombines TRBV6-5 with TRBJ2-7; no clear D. The germline V and J ends were trimmed by 0 bases and 7 bases, with 13 bases remaining between them. The length of the CDR3 is 14 residues. Germline V CDR1 and CDR2: MNHEY, SVGAGI. The CDR3 DNA sequence: TGTGCCAGCAGTTACTCTGTACAGCCCTTAGAGCAGTACTTC. Protein: CASSYSVQPLEQYF.

This chain uses TRBV5-1 with TRBJ2-7; the match to TRBD2 covers 13 bases. CDR3 length: 18 residues. Germline CDR1 and CDR2: SGHRS and YFSETQ. The V gene end was trimmed by 7 bases and the J gene end by 3 bases; junction bases not matched to a gene: 16. The DNA of the CDR3 is TGCGCCAGCGGCTGGACGTACGATCGGACTAGCGGGAGCTACGAGCAGTACTTC. As protein: CASGWTYDRTSGSYEQYF.

The chain recombines TRBV6-6 with TRBJ2-7; 10 bases match TRBD2. Germline V gene sequence: CDR1 MNHNY, CDR2 SVGAGI (reference sequence). CDR3 length: 14 amino acids. V gave up 2 bases and J gave up 6 bases; unmatched junction bases: 4. This CDR3 reads CASSYELAGPEQYF. The CDR3 nucleotides read TGTGCCAGCAGTTACGAACTAGCGGGACCCGAGCAGTACTTC.

The chain uses TRBV4-2 and TRBJ2-5, with D tentatively TRBD2 (6 bases). This CDR3 is 15 amino acids long. V was shortened by 4 bases and J by 4 bases, with 16 bases between the two germline ends. From germline, CDR1 is LGHNA and CDR2 YNFKEQ. The CDR3 region has the DNA TGTGCCAGCAGCCTAATTGGAGGGGAAGGAGAGACCCAGTACTTC. Encoded protein: CASSLIGGEGETQYF.

This rearrangement joins TRBV9 to TRBJ2-3; 8 bases match TRBD2. Losses at the gene ends were 2 bases for V and 2 bases for J; bases not matched to a gene: 4. Germline V lookup: CDR1 SGDLS, CDR2 YYNGEE. The CDR3 is 15 amino acids. This CDR3 reads CASSVSGAPTDTQYF. DNA for the CDR3: TGTGCCAGCAGCGTTAGCGGGGCTCCCACAGATACGCAGTATTTT.

The V and J genes are TRBV9 and TRBJ2-7, with TRBD1 identical over 9 bases. The CDR3 runs 15 residues. The V segment lost 4 bases and the J segment 4 bases; nucleotides outside the gene matches: 9. Germline V gives CDR1 SGDLS, CDR2 YYNGEE. The CDR3 coding sequence is TGTGCCAGCAGCTCCCTCCGGGACAGGGATTACGAGCAGTACTTC. It specifies CASSSLRDRDYEQYF.

The chain recombines TRBV4-3 with TRBJ1-2; D gene uncertain. This CDR3 is built from 15 residues. With 2 bases removed from V and 3 bases from J, the gap between germline ends came to 13 bases. Germline loops: CDR1 LGHNA, CDR2 YSLEER. The DNA for the CDR3 is TGCGCCAGCAGCCAATCCTGGCAAACCGACTATGGCTACACCTTC. It translates to CASSQSWQTDYGYTF.

The rearrangement joins TRBV10-3 to TRBJ1-1; the D gene is possibly TRBD1 (5 bases). Trimming stripped 5 bases from V and 3 bases from J, with 16 bases between. CDR1 and CDR2 (germline): ENHRY, SYGVKD. CDR3 length: 15 amino acids. The CDR3 sequence is CAISPRQPGDTEAFF. Written as DNA, the CDR3 is TGTGCCATCAGTCCCCGACAGCCTGGGGACACTGAAGCTTTCTTT.

This clone was observed once. V is TRBV11-2 and J is TRBJ2-5, with D hard to call. The CDR3 length is 13 residues. Trimming removed 1 base from V and 1 base from J, with 4 bases in between. Germline CDR1 SGHAT, CDR2 FQNNGV. The CDR3 sequence is CASSLGAQETQYF. CDR3 DNA sequence: TGTGCCAGCAGCTTAGGAGCCCAAGAGACCCAGTACTTC. The whole variable domain, remainder taken from reference TRBV11-2 and TRBJ2-5, is EAGVAQSPRYKIIEKRQSVAFWCNPISGHATLYWYQQILGQGPKLLIQFQNNGVVDDSQLPKDRFSAERLKGVDSTLKIQPAKLEDSAVYLCASSLGAQETQYFGPGTRLLVL.

The V gene is TRBV19, the J gene TRBJ2-2, with 8 bases matching TRBD1. Germline-derived CDR1 and CDR2 are LNHDA and SQIVND (reference sequence). The V and J ends lost 7 bases and 5 bases, in that order; junction bases with no gene match: 9. CDR3 length equals 15 residues. CDR3 bases: TGTGCCAGTATCAGGGGGCTTTATGATACCGGGGAGCTGTTTTTT. Encoded protein: CASIRGLYDTGELFF.